This TCR beta chain was sequenced in a study of Ad26.COV2.S vaccination and SARS-CoV-2 variants. Study-level background: It was the COV1001 Ad26.COV2.S trial arm that included the donor. Ad26.COV2.S given intramuscularly, once or twice 56 days apart.

Treatment noted: around 19 received Ad26.COV2.S at low or high dose, single or two shots; roughly five received placebo; per-sample allocation not given. Sample collection was performed on day 63 after the first vaccine or placebo injection. This CDR3 contains 15 residues. The germline gives CDR1 SGHAT, CDR2 FQNNGV. Trimming took off 4 bases at V and 3 bases at J, with 14 bases between the two ends. Generated by immunoSEQ multiplex PCR, the TCRdb table keeps only in-frame clones and is missing some. The data contain under 500,000 clones, roughly 90% of them singletons. This clonotype was obtained from a person aged 18 to 59 who received the Ad26.COV2.S COVID-19 vaccine or a placebo. The genes are TRBV11-2 and TRBJ2-3; D is tentatively TRBD1 or TRBD2 (5 bases each). Sequencing was performed on peripheral blood, taken in a trial of Ad26.COV2.S vaccine versus placebo. This CDR3 reads CASSSGDGRTDTQYF. In DNA form, the CDR3 reads TGTGCCAGCAGCTCTGGGGACGGTCGGACAGATACGCAGTATTTT.